This TCR beta chain was recorded in a study of CD8 T cells in ankylosing spondylitis. Germline values: CDR1 SGHTA, CDR2 FQGTGA. V lost 5 bases, J lost 0 bases, and 4 bases stayed unmatched. This CDR3 has 15 amino acids. TCRdb ran MiXCR on the 5' RACE reads and lists one entry per CDR3 protein. Of around 770,000 distinct CDR3 sequences listed, over 15% are singletons. Study-wide findings and caveats: In ankylosing spondylitis blood, a motif of seven to nine highly homologous TCR beta variants appeared characteristic.

This clonotype was seen more than once but under ten times. What it binds is unknown. The sequencing input was blood, either unsorted or a sorted T cell fraction (not recorded which). J is TRBJ2-3 and V is TRBV7-3; TRBD2 aligns across 8 bases. The receptor's source is a male donor with ankylosing spondylitis. The CDR3 DNA reads TGTGCCAGCAGCCAGACTAGCGTCAGCACAGATACGCAGTATTTT. The encoded protein is CASSQTSVSTDTQYF.